What follows is one T cell receptor (beta chain) and its context. The data were produced by immunoSEQ multiplex PCR, yet TCRdb's version contains in-frame clones alone and is incomplete. The sample consists of approximately 940,000 clones, 76% of them appearing once. The entry originates in a study of shared clonotypes between healthy human individuals. The CDR3 length is 14 residues. The germline V gene encodes CDR1 MDHEN and CDR2 SYDVKM. Trimming shortened V by 2 bases and J by 5 bases, and 11 bases separated the two germline ends. The source of this sequence is a man between 18 and 35 years old in good health. The chain couples TRBV28 to TRBJ2-3; D ambiguous. The sequenced sample consisted of memory CD4+ T cells sorted from blood. Regarding subset: CD45RA-negative fraction. CDR3: CASSLDPRKDTQYF. CDR3 coding DNA: TGTGCCAGCAGTTTAGACCCCCGGAAAGATACGCAGTATTTT.